This TCR beta chain came from a study of T cell responses to AZD1222 COVID-19 vaccine. General study findings and limits: Mostly white British, mostly female donors; authors suggested clonal diversity may be underestimated. Spike-specific TCRs gained breadth and depth after people received two AZD1222 doses. After the peak T cell response, and only then, were repertoires sampled. Of spike-specific TCRs, nearly half reportedly target regions left unmutated in variants.

Libraries were prepared by immunoSEQ multiplex PCR; TCRdb keeps only in-frame clonotypes and omits some of them. This sample has about 70,000 clones, with 85% to 90% found just once. Per the germline V gene, CDR1 is MNHEY and CDR2 is SVGEGT. The CDR3 runs to 13 residues. The V and J ends lost 5 bases and 6 bases respectively, with 13 bases between them. The table lists this clone with a few counts. Its matching antigen is unknown. The sequencing here drew on peripheral blood, taken 28 days after the second dose of the MenACWY control vaccine. V gene TRBV6-2 or TRBV6-3 combines with J gene TRBJ1-1, with a possible D match to TRBD1 (5 bases). The origin of this receptor is an adult who received the MenACWY meningococcal vaccine as a control. The CDR3 is CASSPSRDAEAFF. CDR3 DNA sequence: TGTGCCAGCAGTCCCTCCAGGGACGCTGAAGCTTTCTTT.